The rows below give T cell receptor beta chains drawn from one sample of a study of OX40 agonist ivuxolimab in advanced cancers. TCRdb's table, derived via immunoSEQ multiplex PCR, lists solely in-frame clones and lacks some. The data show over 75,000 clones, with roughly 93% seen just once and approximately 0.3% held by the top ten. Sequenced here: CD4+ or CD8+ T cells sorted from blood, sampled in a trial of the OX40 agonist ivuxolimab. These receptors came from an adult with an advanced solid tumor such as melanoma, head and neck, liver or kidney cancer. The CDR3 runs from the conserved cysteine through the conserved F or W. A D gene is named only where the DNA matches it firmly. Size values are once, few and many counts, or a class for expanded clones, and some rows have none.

CASSLGQNQETQYF TGTGCCAGCAGCCTAGGACAGAACCAAGAGACCCAGTACTTC TRBJ2-5 few TRBV5-6 - 14
CASSTGTGRGETQYF TGTGCCAGTAGTACTGGGACAGGTAGGGGGGAGACCCAGTACTTC TRBJ2-5 - TRBV19 TRBD1 15
CASNRGGPNQPQHF TGTGCCAGCAATCGAGGGGGCCCCAATCAGCCCCAGCATTTT TRBJ1-5 - TRBV6-6 TRBD1 14
CASSGTSGGEETQYF TGTGCCAGTAGTGGGACTAGCGGGGGAGAAGAGACCCAGTACTTC TRBJ2-5 - TRBV19 TRBD2 15
CASSQGDRGSGYTF TGTGCCAGCAGCCAAGGGGACAGGGGGTCCGGCTACACCTTC TRBJ1-2 - TRBV4-2 TRBD1 14
CASRPPNYGYTF TGTGCCAGCAGACCGCCTAACTATGGCTACACCTTC TRBJ1-2 - TRBV28 - 12
CASSGHRGNLVNYGYTF TGTGCCAGCAGTGGTCACAGGGGGAATCTGGTGAACTATGGCTACACCTTC TRBJ1-2 - TRBV2 TRBD1 17
CASSLGIGGRDGYEQYF TGTGCCAGCAGCTTGGGTATTGGGGGGAGGGACGGCTACGAGCAGTACTTC TRBJ2-7 - TRBV5-4 TRBD2 17
CASSEWAGSSYEQYF TGTGCCAGCAGTGAATGGGCGGGCAGCTCCTACGAGCAGTACTTC TRBJ2-7 - TRBV6-1 - 15
CASSTGTGFHEQFF TGTGCCAGCAGCACCGGGACAGGGTTCCATGAGCAGTTCTTC TRBJ2-1 - TRBV28 TRBD1 14
CASSIGWGGGQPQHF TGTGCCAGTAGTATAGGATGGGGGGGAGGTCAGCCCCAGCATTTT TRBJ1-5 - TRBV19 - 15
CASSLKSTGAGYTF TGTGCCAGCAGTCTCAAATCGACAGGGGCTGGCTACACCTTC TRBJ1-2 few TRBV2 TRBD1 14
CASSEDRGWETQYF TGCGCCAGCAGCGAGGACAGGGGGTGGGAGACCCAGTACTTC TRBJ2-5 - TRBV5-1 TRBD1 14
CATQQGGVAYEQYF TGTGCCACCCAACAAGGGGGGGTCGCCTACGAGCAGTACTTC TRBJ2-7 - TRBV28 - 14
CASSLGTGDEKLFF TGCGCCAGCAGCCTTGGGACAGGGGATGAAAAACTGTTTTTT TRBJ1-4 - TRBV5-1 TRBD1 14
CASSHRGRLGDEQYF TGTGCCAGCAGCCACCGGGGACGGCTCGGGGACGAGCAGTACTTC TRBJ2-7 - TRBV7-2 - 15
CASSGGVALTDTQYF TGCGCCAGCAGCGGGGGGGTAGCGCTCACAGATACGCAGTATTTT TRBJ2-3 - TRBV5-1 TRBD2 15
CASSSLAGSGTDTQYF TGTGCCAGCAGTTCACTAGCGGGAAGCGGGACAGATACGCAGTATTTT TRBJ2-3 - TRBV28 TRBD2 16
CASSFGGNTEAFF TGTGCCAGCAGCTTCGGGGGGAACACTGAAGCTTTCTTT TRBJ1-1 - TRBV7-9 - 13
CASRAGGYYEQYF TGTGCCAGCAGGGCCGGGGGCTACTACGAGCAGTACTTC TRBJ2-7 - TRBV28 - 13
CASSSQNPRGDTQYF TGTGCCAGCAGCTCTCAAAACCCACGGGGAGATACGCAGTATTTT TRBJ2-3 - TRBV11-2 - 15
CASSEQTGGFRPQHF TGTGCCAGCAGCGAGCAAACAGGGGGCTTTCGCCCCCAGCATTTT TRBJ1-5 - TRBV7-2 TRBD1 15
CASSLGLAGSYEQYF TGCGCCAGCAGCTTGGGGCTAGCGGGATCCTACGAGCAGTACTTC TRBJ2-7 - TRBV5-1 TRBD2 15
CASSSVGLAGFDEQFF TGTGCCAGCAGCTCCGTCGGACTAGCGGGGTTCGATGAGCAGTTCTTC TRBJ2-1 once TRBV5-4 TRBD2 16
CASRYNDRGFYEQYF TGCGCCAGCAGATACAACGACAGGGGCTTCTACGAGCAGTACTTC TRBJ2-7 - TRBV5-1 TRBD1 15
CSAREYYEQYF TGCAGTGCCAGGGAATACTACGAGCAGTACTTC TRBJ2-7 - TRBV20-1 - 11
CASSLRGETEAFF TGTGCCAGCAGCCTAAGAGGGGAGACTGAAGCTTTCTTT TRBJ1-1 - TRBV7-8 - 13
CASSPSGSTETQYF TGTGCCAGCAGCCCTAGCGGGAGTACGGAGACCCAGTACTTC TRBJ2-5 - TRBV7-7 TRBD2 14
CASSLAGGRNGYTF TGTGCCAGCAGTTTGGCAGGGGGCCGGAATGGCTACACCTTC TRBJ1-2 - TRBV28 TRBD1 14
CASRQGGTDTQYF TGCGCCAGCAGACAGGGGGGGACAGATACGCAGTATTTT TRBJ2-3 - TRBV5-1 - 13
CASSPTGLGRETQYF TGTGCCAGCAGCCCAACAGGGTTGGGTAGGGAGACCCAGTACTTC TRBJ2-5 - TRBV14 - 15
CASSRNRDISEQYF TGTGCCAGCAGCCGAAACCGGGACATTAGCGAGCAGTACTTC TRBJ2-7 few TRBV11-2 - 14
CASSLSGQGRTEAFF TGTGCCAGCAGTTTATCCGGGCAGGGTCGCACTGAAGCTTTCTTT TRBJ1-1 - TRBV27 - 15
CASSPGQGTNQPQHF TGTGCCAGCAGCCCGGGACAGGGTACCAATCAGCCCCAGCATTTT TRBJ1-5 - TRBV7-2 TRBD1 15
CASSLDRWTGGEQYF TGTGCCAGCAGCTTAGATCGTTGGACAGGGGGCGAGCAGTACTTC TRBJ2-7 - TRBV11-2 TRBD1 15
CASSLQQTSYNEQFF TGTGCCAGCAGCTTACAGCAGACCTCCTACAATGAGCAGTTCTTC TRBJ2-1 - TRBV7-9 - 15
CSLREVQPQHF TGCAGCCTCAGAGAGGTTCAGCCCCAGCATTTT TRBJ1-5 - TRBV29-1 - 11
CASSIQGSDTEAFF TGCGCCAGCAGCATACAGGGCTCGGACACTGAAGCTTTCTTT TRBJ1-1 - TRBV5-1 - 14
CASSFRTGRGYTF TGTGCCAGCAGTTTCAGGACAGGGAGAGGCTACACCTTC TRBJ1-2 - TRBV28 TRBD1 13
CASTVGGAGKETQYF TGTGCCAGCACTGTCGGGGGGGCAGGGAAAGAGACCCAGTACTTC TRBJ2-5 few TRBV28 TRBD2 15
CASSSTGGAYGYTF TGCGCCAGCAGCTCAACAGGGGGCGCCTATGGCTACACCTTC TRBJ1-2 - TRBV5-1 TRBD1 14
CASSQGPSGWQSSYNEQFF TGCGCCAGCAGCCAAGGACCTAGCGGGTGGCAAAGCTCCTACAATGAGCAGTTCTTC TRBJ2-1 once TRBV4-1 TRBD2 19
CASRKTGLADTQYF TGTGCCAGCAGGAAGACAGGGTTGGCAGATACGCAGTATTTT TRBJ2-3 - TRBV7-2 TRBD1 14
CASSNGGGDARTEAFF TGTGCCAGCAGTAATGGGGGGGGCGACGCTCGGACTGAAGCTTTCTTT TRBJ1-1 - TRBV21-1 - 16
CSVEVGNQETQYF TGCAGCGTCGAGGTGGGGAACCAAGAGACCCAGTACTTC TRBJ2-5 once TRBV29-1 - 13